These 8 T cell receptor beta chains were sequenced from one sample in a study of tumor-infiltrating lymphocytes in primary liver carcinoma. From around 530 ng of total RNA, TCR beta-specific cDNA was reverse-transcribed using a constant-region primer. Three rounds of nested multiplex PCR with slightly modified ARM-PCR produced TCR beta libraries. Two initial PCR rounds of around 10 cycles each paired TRBV1-TRBV30 forward primers with a C-beta reverse primer. TCRdb used MiXCR to reprocess the multiplex PCR reads, holding one entry per CDR3 protein. This table has around 60,000 distinct CDR3 sequences, over 60% appearing once. Bulk tissue was left unsorted, and RNA and DNA were co-extracted from 20-30 mg of it. The sequenced material came from liver tumor tissue from sampling region 4. Subset denoted: tumor region T4, right-lateral pole. These receptors were obtained from a middle-aged man with primary liver carcinoma and hepatitis B virus infection.

About this clonotype: Germline is not matched at one junction end, which may reflect a read error. V is TRBV29-1 and J is TRBJ2-5, with 12 nucleotides matching TRBD2. The CDR3 is made up of 17 amino acids. Germline V lookup: CDR1 SQVTM, CDR2 ANQGSEA. CDR3 nucleotide sequence: TGCGGCGTTGAAAAATCGGCTAGCGGGAGGGCCGGTGAGACCCAGTACTTC. It encodes CGVEKSASGRAGETQYF. The full variable domain, completed using reference TRBV29-1 and TRBJ2-5, is SAVISQKPSRDICQRGTSLTIQCQVDSQVTMMFWYRQQPGQSLTLIATANQGSEATYESGFVIDKFPISRPNLTFSTLTVSNMSPEDSSIYLCGVEKSASGRAGETQYFGPGTRLLVL.

Ten or more counts support this clonotype. The J gene is TRBJ2-3, the V gene TRBV6-9; D not resolved. The CDR3 runs 16 residues. The V end was cut by 3 bases, the J end by 0 bases, with 13 bases between. Germline values: CDR1 MNHGY, CDR2 SVAAGI. The CDR3 spells CASSYSYRLSTDTQYF. The CDR3 DNA is TGTGCCAGCAGTTACTCCTACCGGCTTAGCACAGATACGCAGTATTTT.

Many counts were recorded for this clonotype. The chain employs TRBV6-2 or TRBV6-3 and TRBJ1-2; D is uncertain. V lost 2 bases, J lost 7 bases, and 20 bases lay in between. The germline V gene has CDR1 MNHEY and CDR2 SVGEGT. The CDR3 totals 16 residues. The CDR3: CASSYPGVGSGGGYTF. The CDR3 DNA is TGTGCCAGCAGTTACCCCGGAGTGGGCTCCGGAGGTGGCTACACCTTC.

Comments on this clonotype: One end of the junction fails to match germline, which may point to a read error. This chain links TRBV13 with TRBJ2-7; D may match TRBD1 or TRBD2 (6 bases each). Germline assignment: CDR1 PRHDT and CDR2 FYEKMQ (reference sequence). The CDR3 sequence is 15 residues long. The CDR3 loop reads CASSLGGEGGGEHYF. CDR3 bases: TGTGCCAGCAGCTTAGGGGGTGAGGGGGGCGGCGAGCATTACTTC.

V usage is TRBV7-8 and J usage is TRBJ1-1; weak D call: TRBD1 (5 bases). V was clipped by 4 bases and J by 7 bases, with 16 bases between them. The length of the CDR3 is 14 residues. The V gene's germline CDR1 is SGHVS and CDR2 FQNEAQ. The DNA of the CDR3 is TGTGCCAGCAGCTCCGGTCAGGGAGGGAGTGAAGCTTTCTTT. It is translated as CASSSGQGGSEAFF.

On this clonotype itself: A read error is likely, as this CDR3 ends without the conserved phenylalanine or tryptophan. The J gene is TRBJ2-1, the V gene TRBV11-2; possibly TRBD2 for D (5 bases). Trimming removed 5 bases from V and 5 bases from J, with 19 bases in between. This CDR3 spans 16 amino acids. The germline V gene has CDR1 SGHAT and CDR2 FQNNGV. CDR3: CASSPSRDSAHNEQFL. CDR3 DNA: TGTGCCAGCAGCCCGTCGAGGGATAGCGCACACAATGAGCAGTTCTTA.

This chain links TRBV6-2 or TRBV6-3 with TRBJ1-1; 7 bases are shared with TRBD1. The germline V gene encodes CDR1 MNHEY and CDR2 SVGEGT. The V segment lost 9 bases and the J segment 12 bases; nucleotides outside the gene matches: 13. This CDR3 comprises 12 residues. The CDR3 loop reads CASTGDSPTSFF. In DNA, the CDR3 is TGTGCCAGTACCGGGGACAGCCCCACGTCTTTCTTT.

The chain recombines TRBV6-1 with TRBJ1-2; 9 bases map to TRBD1. Germline V gene data show CDR1 as MNHNS and CDR2 as SASEGT. The CDR3 spans 15 residues. V lost 5 bases, J lost 7 bases, and 11 bases stayed unmatched. Written as DNA, the CDR3 is TGTGCCAGCAGTAAAAACAGGGGGCGGTATTGTGGCTACACCTTC. This encodes CASSKNRGRYCGYTF.